This TCR beta chain was recorded in a study of PD-L1 blockade in urothelial cancer. Study as a whole: Patients took up atezolizumab around 2014 at 1,200 mg intravenously every 3 weeks. Researchers found blood samples held a median of 141,255 T cells.

Method: immunoSEQ multiplex PCR; TCRdb's copy keeps in-frame clones and lacks some. Of roughly 39,000 clones in the sample, roughly nine tenths were seen once. The CDR3 spans 16 residues. V was clipped by 5 bases and J by 4 bases; unmatched bases: 11. Germline V gene sequence: CDR1 SGHVS, CDR2 FQNEAQ. Specified time point: pretreatment peripheral blood. The chain has TRBV7-8 and TRBJ1-5, with 7 bases matching TRBD1. Sequencing used PBMCs, obtained around atezolizumab (anti-PD-L1) treatment. This clonotype originated in a woman in her sixties or seventies with urothelial cancer. CDR3 region: CASSPRQGLSNQPQHF. CDR3 in DNA: TGTGCCAGCAGCCCACGACAGGGACTTTCAAATCAGCCCCAGCATTTT.